Listed below are T cell receptor beta chains from one sample, sequenced in a study of glioma-infiltrating T cells. MiXCR, run by TCRdb on the multiplex PCR reads, gives a single entry per CDR3 protein. Of about 3,200 distinct CDR3 sequences listed, 44% are singletons. Input material: glioma tissue, nonneoplastic brain tissue, or PBMCs (not recorded which). The receptors here all came from a human donor with low-grade glioma or glioblastoma, undergoing nonglioma brain surgery, or in good health (not recorded which). CDR3s include the opening cysteine and the closing phenylalanine or tryptophan. The D gene is left open where the match is weak. Clone sizes are given selectively: once, few, many, or a class where the clone is expanded.

CDR3: CASSSAFSTDTQYF
DNA: TGTGCCAGCTCGTCAGCTTTTAGCACAGATACGCAGTATTTT
D: -
V: TRBV7-9
size: medium-sized
J: TRBJ2-3
length: 14

CDR3: CASSYNGENTEAFF
DNA: TGTGCCAGCAGTTATAATGGAGAGAACACTGAAGCTTTCTTT
D: -
V: TRBV6-1
size: many
J: TRBJ1-1
length: 14

CDR3: CASSPGSNNEQFF
DNA: TGTGCCAGTAGCCCCGGGAGCAACAATGAGCAGTTCTTC
D: -
V: TRBV19
size: -
J: TRBJ2-1
length: 13

CDR3: CASSRDRDTGELFF
DNA: TGTGCCAGCAGCCGGGACAGGGACACCGGGGAGCTGTTTTTT
D: TRBD1
V: TRBV11-1
size: many
J: TRBJ2-2
length: 14

CDR3: CASSLSTETQYF
DNA: TGTGCCAGCAGTCTCAGCACAGAGACCCAGTACTTC
D: -
V: TRBV2
size: -
J: TRBJ2-5
length: 12

CDR3: CASSSPTSGGASSGDTQYF
DNA: TGTGCCAGCAGCTCACCTACTAGCGGGGGGGCCTCATCCGGAGATACGCAGTATTTT
D: TRBD2
V: TRBV7-2
size: many
J: TRBJ2-3
length: 19

CDR3: CSVSREDFTEAFF
DNA: TGCAGTGTTAGTAGAGAGGACTTCACTGAAGCTTTCTTT
D: -
V: TRBV20-1
size: -
J: TRBJ1-1
length: 13

CDR3: CASSGRDGELFF
DNA: TGCGCCAGCAGTGGGAGAGACGGGGAGCTGTTTTTT
D: -
V: TRBV10-1
size: many
J: TRBJ2-2
length: 12

CDR3: CSAGNTGELFF
DNA: TGCAGCGCCGGGAACACCGGGGAGCTGTTTTTT
D: -
V: TRBV29-1
size: few
J: TRBJ2-2
length: 11

CDR3: CASSLLDYATYEQYF
DNA: TGTGCCAGCAGCTTATTGGACTATGCCACCTACGAGCAGTACTTC
D: -
V: TRBV7-2
size: medium-sized
J: TRBJ2-7
length: 15

CDR3: CASSLTDTQYF
DNA: TGTGCCAGCAGTCTCACAGATACGCAGTATTTT
D: -
V: TRBV2
size: many
J: TRBJ2-3
length: 11

CDR3: CASSRTGTLFSYGYTF
DNA: TGTGCAAGCAGTAGGACAGGGACCTTATTTAGCTATGGCTACACCTTC
D: TRBD1
V: TRBV12-3/TRBV12-4
size: -
J: TRBJ1-2
length: 16

CDR3: CASNGGYKGTDTQYF
DNA: TGTGCCAGTAATGGAGGCTACAAAGGCACAGATACGCAGTATTTT
D: -
V: TRBV19
size: -
J: TRBJ2-3
length: 15

CDR3: CASSSAAAGDKETQYF
DNA: TGTGCCAGCAGCTCCGCCGCGGCGGGGGACAAAGAGACCCAGTACTTC
D: -
V: TRBV6-2/TRBV6-3
size: -
J: TRBJ2-5
length: 16